Listed below are T cell receptor beta chains from one sample, sequenced in a study of cytomegalovirus exposure and HLA in healthy donors. Sequenced by immunoSEQ multiplex PCR; TCRdb stores in-frame clones only, minus some. This table holds about 120,000 clones, approximately 72% found once. Sequencing input: PBMCs. These TCRs come from a man aged 18 to 35 in good health and CMV-seronegative. The CDR3 runs from the conserved cysteine through the conserved F or W. The order of the fields is D gene, V gene, clone size, J gene, CDR3 DNA, CDR3 protein. A D gene is named only where the DNA matches it firmly. The size entry is marked missing in some rows and otherwise reads once, few, many or a size class.

TRBD2	TRBV30	few	TRBJ2-3	TGTGCCTGGAGTATCCGGCCTCTAGCGGGAGGAGGCACAGATACGCAGTATTTT	CAWSIRPLAGGGTDTQYF
-	TRBV19	-	TRBJ2-3	TGTGCCAGTACCTTGCAGGGCCGAGATACGCAGTATTTT	CASTLQGRDTQYF
-	TRBV28	-	TRBJ2-7	TGTGCCAGCAGCACCTGGGGGGGGCGAGAAGAGCAGTACTTC	CASSTWGGREEQYF
-	TRBV30	once	TRBJ1-1	TGTGCCTTTGGCAACACTGAAGCTTTCTTT	CAFGNTEAFF
-	TRBV10-1	-	TRBJ1-1	TGCGCCAGCGCACGGGGTAGAAACACTGAAGCTTTCTTT	CASARGRNTEAFF
-	TRBV2	-	TRBJ2-1	TGTGCCAGCAGTCAGGGTTTGTTCCACAATGAGCAGTTCTTC	CASSQGLFHNEQFF
TRBD1	TRBV11-2	-	TRBJ1-3	TGTGCCAGCAGCTCCAGGATCCCCGGGACAGGGGGCCGGGAAAACACCATATATTTT	CASSSRIPGTGGRENTIYF
-	TRBV19	-	TRBJ1-1	TGTGCCAGTGCAAGACAACCTGAAGCTTTCTTC	CASARQPEAFF
-	TRBV5-1	-	TRBJ2-7	TGCGCCAGCAGCTTTAGGCTAGCCACCACCTACGAGCAGTACTTC	CASSFRLATTYEQYF
-	TRBV19	few	TRBJ2-3	TGTGCCAGTAGTATGCGCCTAACCACAGATACGCAGTATTTT	CASSMRLTTDTQYF
TRBD1	TRBV6-1	-	TRBJ2-2	TGTGCCAGCAGTGGACAGGGGGCGCCCGGGGAGCTGTTTTTT	CASSGQGAPGELFF
TRBD2	TRBV27	-	TRBJ2-1	TGTGCCAGCAGAGGGGAGGGAGTCGACGATGAGCAGTTCTTC	CASRGEGVDDEQFF
TRBD2	TRBV9	-	TRBJ2-3	TGTGCCAGCAGCAAGCGGACTAGCGGGAGAGATACGCAGTATTTT	CASSKRTSGRDTQYF
TRBD2	TRBV19	-	TRBJ2-1	TGTGCCAGTACCCCAACGAGGCTAGCGGTTAACAATGAGCAGTTCTTC	CASTPTRLAVNNEQFF
TRBD1	TRBV29-1	-	TRBJ2-7	TGCAGCGTTGGGAGCGGGACAGGGACCTACGAGCAGTACTTC	CSVGSGTGTYEQYF
-	TRBV19	-	TRBJ2-7	TGTGCCAGTAGTATAGGCGGTATCGGCTACGAGCAGTACTTC	CASSIGGIGYEQYF
-	TRBV13	once	TRBJ2-1	TGTGCCAGCAGCTTAGGCCCGGCAGGGGCCACCCACAATGAGCAGTTCTTC	CASSLGPAGATHNEQFF
TRBD2	TRBV7-2	-	TRBJ2-2	TGTGCCAGCAGCTCGGGCCCAACTAGCGGGGGGAACACCGGGGAGCTGTTTTTT	CASSSGPTSGGNTGELFF
-	TRBV19	-	TRBJ1-1	TGTGCCAGTATCCCAGGTGGAGGGAACACTGAAGCTTTCTTT	CASIPGGGNTEAFF
-	TRBV19	-	TRBJ2-7	TGTGCCACCAGGGAGGTAGGGGCCGGCTACGAGCAGTACTTC	CATREVGAGYEQYF
-	TRBV30	-	TRBJ1-2	TGTGCCTGGAGCGAAGATCGCGGTGGCTACACCTTC	CAWSEDRGGYTF
-	TRBV5-4	few	TRBJ2-7	TGTGCCAGCAGCCCCTCAGCGGCTACCTACGAGCAGTACTTC	CASSPSAATYEQYF
-	TRBV4-3	-	TRBJ2-5	TGCGCCAGCAGCCGTGGAACAGTACAAGAGACCCAGTACTTC	CASSRGTVQETQYF
TRBD2	TRBV28	-	TRBJ2-1	TGTGCCAGCAGTTGGACTAGCGGACCCTCCTACAATGAGCAGTTCTTC	CASSWTSGPSYNEQFF
TRBD2	TRBV7-9	few	TRBJ2-7	TGTGCCAGCAGCTTAGTAGGGAGCGGGAGGGATTACGAGCAGTACTTC	CASSLVGSGRDYEQYF